This T cell receptor beta chain was sequenced for a study of T cell responses to AZD1222 COVID-19 vaccine. Regarding the study as a whole: The repertoires were collected only after the peak T cell response. Just a handful of AZD1222 recipients tested seropositive at baseline. Donors were largely white British and mainly female; clonal diversity was possibly underestimated. Among spike-specific TCRs, nearly half reportedly target unmutated variant regions.

The CDR3 is 14 residues long. Germline V lookup: CDR1 KGHSH, CDR2 LQKENI. Trimming shortened V by 2 bases and J by 4 bases, and 11 bases separated the two germline ends. The data were produced by immunoSEQ multiplex PCR, yet TCRdb's version contains in-frame clones alone and is incomplete. The data contain about 140,000 clones, about 92% of them singletons. Concerning this clone itself: Its antigen is not known.

The sequence was obtained from an adult who received the AZD1222 COVID-19 vaccine. The chain joins TRBV18 to TRBJ1-1, with no clear D. The source was peripheral blood, collected 28 days after the second AZD1222 dose. The CDR3 DNA reads as TGTGCCAGCTCACCAGAGATGATGCCCACTGAAGCTTTCTTT. It specifies CASSPEMMPTEAFF.